This T cell receptor (beta chain) was captured in a study of shared clonotypes between healthy human individuals. Findings of the study overall: Richness estimates generally favored naive over memory subsets. Rarefaction curves obtained for sorted subsets showed sequencing incomplete despite large depth. Between a handful of donors, naive CD4 clonotypes were shared at a level of about 5%.

The V gene lost 9 bases and the J gene lost 0 bases, with 17 bases spanning the gap. This CDR3 is built from 15 residues. CDR1 MNHEY and CDR2 SVGAGI come from the germline V gene. Here immunoSEQ multiplex PCR was the method, and the copy in TCRdb shows in-frame clones only, minus some. The table includes about 2.3 million clones, 80% to 95% detected once. Comments on this clone: What it binds is not known.

The chain has TRBV6-5 and TRBJ1-2, with a weak D call TRBD1 (5 bases). Material for sequencing was naive CD4+ T cells from PBMCs. Regarding subset: CD45RA+ positively selected. The TCR comes from a man younger than 35 in good health. Some clones in this sample may be carry-over from other donors' samples. The CDR3 nucleotides read TGTGCCAGTTCGGTACAAAGGGGACCTAACTATGGCTACACCTTC. Translated, it gives CASSVQRGPNYGYTF.